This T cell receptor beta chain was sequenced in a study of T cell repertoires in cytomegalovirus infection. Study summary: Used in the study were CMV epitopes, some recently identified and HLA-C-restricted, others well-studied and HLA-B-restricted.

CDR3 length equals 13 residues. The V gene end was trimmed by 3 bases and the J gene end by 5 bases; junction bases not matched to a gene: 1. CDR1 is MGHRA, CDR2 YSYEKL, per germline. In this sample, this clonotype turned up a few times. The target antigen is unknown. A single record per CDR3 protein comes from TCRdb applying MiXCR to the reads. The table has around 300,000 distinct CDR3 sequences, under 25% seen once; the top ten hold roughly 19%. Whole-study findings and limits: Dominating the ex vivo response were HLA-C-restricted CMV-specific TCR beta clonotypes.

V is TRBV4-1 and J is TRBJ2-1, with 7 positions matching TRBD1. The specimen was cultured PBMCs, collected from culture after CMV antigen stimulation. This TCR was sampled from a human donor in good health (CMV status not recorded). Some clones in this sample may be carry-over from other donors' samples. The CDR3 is CASSHGQDNEQFF. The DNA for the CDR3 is TGCGCCAGCAGCCACGGACAGGACAATGAGCAGTTCTTC.